The rows below give T cell receptor beta chains drawn from one sample of a study of OX40 agonist ivuxolimab in advanced cancers. Libraries were prepared by immunoSEQ multiplex PCR; TCRdb keeps only in-frame clonotypes and omits some of them. Altogether 70,000 to 95,000 clones are present, about 85% being singletons, with the ten largest covering 3% to 4.5%. The sequencing here drew on CD4+ or CD8+ T cells sorted from blood, taken in a trial of the OX40 agonist ivuxolimab. These receptor sequences come from an adult with an advanced solid tumor such as melanoma, head and neck, liver or kidney cancer. The CDR3 runs from the conserved cysteine through the conserved F or W. The order of the fields is V gene, D gene, clone size, J gene, CDR3 protein, CDR3 DNA. The D gene is left open where the match is weak. Size is stated for part of the rows, as once, few or many counts, or as a class when the clone is expanded.

TRBV14,TRBD2,-,TRBJ2-7,CASSQVDGGVGQYF,TGTGCCAGCAGCCAAGTGGACGGGGGGGTCGGGCAGTACTTC
TRBV19,-,-,TRBJ1-2,CASSANQGYGYTF,TGTGCCAGTAGCGCAAATCAAGGCTATGGCTACACCTTC
TRBV15,TRBD2,-,TRBJ2-5,CATSRETGTSGQETQYF,TGTGCCACCAGCAGGGAGACCGGGACTAGCGGACAAGAGACCCAGTACTTC
TRBV11-2,-,-,TRBJ2-5,CASSQSGTLKETQYF,TGTGCCAGCAGCCAGTCCGGGACTCTAAAAGAGACCCAGTACTTC
TRBV7-6,TRBD2,-,TRBJ2-3,CASSFRGSLMTDTQYF,TGTGCCAGCAGCTTCCGCGGGAGTCTTATGACAGATACGCAGTATTTT
TRBV28,-,-,TRBJ2-3,CASTQFGKLNTQYF,TGTGCCAGCACCCAGTTTGGGAAACTGAATACGCAGTATTTT
TRBV11-2,-,-,TRBJ2-3,CASTGLSTDTQYF,TGTGCCAGCACCGGACTATCCACAGATACGCAGTATTTT
TRBV6-5,TRBD1,-,TRBJ2-5,CASSKDRGRETQYF,TGTGCCAGCAGCAAGGACAGGGGGCGAGAGACCCAGTACTTC
TRBV9,-,many,TRBJ2-1,CASSVYGGIAYNEQFF,TGTGCCAGCAGCGTTTATGGCGGGATAGCATACAATGAGCAGTTCTTC
TRBV6-6,-,-,TRBJ1-1,CASSTEAEAFF,TGTGCCAGCAGTACGGAAGCTGAAGCTTTCTTT
TRBV7-9,-,-,TRBJ2-7,CASSLASGDYEQYF,TGTGCCAGCAGCTTAGCGTCAGGGGACTACGAGCAGTACTTC
TRBV4-2,-,medium-sized,TRBJ1-2,CASSQDPGTATNYGYTF,TGTGCCAGCAGCCAGGACCCGGGAACAGCCACTAACTATGGCTACACCTTC
TRBV20-1,TRBD2,-,TRBJ2-3,CSEAGADTQYF,TGCAGTGAGGCGGGAGCAGATACGCAGTATTTT
TRBV5-3,TRBD2,-,TRBJ2-7,CARSSTSGPPYEQYF,TGTGCCAGAAGCTCAACTAGCGGCCCACCCTACGAGCAGTACTTC
TRBV6-5,TRBD1,-,TRBJ2-1,CASSYPSGGIYEQFF,TGTGCCAGCAGTTACCCGTCAGGGGGCATCTATGAGCAGTTCTTC
TRBV7-9,TRBD1,-,TRBJ2-1,CASSDRTGTNEQFF,TGTGCCAGCAGCGACCGGACAGGGACCAATGAGCAGTTCTTC
TRBV11-3,-,-,TRBJ2-3,CASSLPSTDTQYF,TGTGCCAGCAGCTTACCGTCCACAGATACGCAGTATTTT
TRBV25-1,TRBD2,-,TRBJ2-1,CASSIGTSGAYNEQFF,TGTGCCAGCAGTATAGGGACTAGCGGGGCCTACAATGAGCAGTTCTTC
TRBV11-2,-,-,TRBJ1-2,CASSRLRSFEEGYTF,TGTGCCAGCAGTCGCCTCCGATCCTTTGAGGAGGGCTACACCTTC
TRBV5-4,-,-,TRBJ1-1,CASSLAAENTEAFF,TGTGCCAGCAGCTTGGCCGCCGAGAACACTGAAGCTTTCTTT
TRBV20-1,-,-,TRBJ2-5,CSARTVETQYF,TGCAGTGCAAGGACTGTGGAGACCCAGTACTTC
TRBV18,-,once,TRBJ1-4,CASSPGMGNEKLFF,TGTGCCAGCTCACCCGGTATGGGTAATGAAAAACTGTTTTTT
TRBV30,-,-,TRBJ2-5,CAWSKRGGQETQYF,TGTGCCTGGAGTAAGCGAGGGGGACAAGAGACCCAGTACTTC
TRBV6-5,-,-,TRBJ2-5,CASSYTGSQETQYF,TGTGCCAGCAGTTACACGGGCAGTCAAGAGACCCAGTACTTC
TRBV5-1,TRBD1,-,TRBJ2-3,CASSKGQGVDTQYF,TGCGCCAGCAGCAAGGGACAGGGGGTAGATACGCAGTATTTT
TRBV4-1,-,-,TRBJ1-5,CASSQDRFNQPQHF,TGCGCCAGCAGCCAAGACAGGTTCAATCAGCCCCAGCATTTT
TRBV6-1,-,once,TRBJ2-7,CASTRAVEQYF,TGTGCCAGCACAAGGGCGGTCGAGCAGTACTTC
TRBV6-5,TRBD1,-,TRBJ2-3,CASQWDSATDTQYF,TGTGCCAGCCAATGGGACAGTGCCACAGATACGCAGTATTTT
TRBV6-5,-,-,TRBJ2-3,CASSNRVGDTQYF,TGTGCCAGCAGTAACAGGGTCGGTGATACGCAGTATTTT